Each of the 7 T cell receptor beta chains below was sequenced from the same sample in a study of T cell repertoires in cytomegalovirus infection. For these receptors, no antigen is known. TCRdb re-called the reads through MiXCR, storing one row per CDR3 protein. This sample has 550,000 to 700,000 distinct CDR3 sequences, with about 40% found just once. The material was cultured PBMCs, obtained from culture after CMV antigen stimulation. The receptors stem from a human donor in good health (CMV status not recorded). Some clones in this sample may be carry-over from other donors' samples.

V and J are TRBV27 and TRBJ2-7; 8 bases are a match to TRBD2. V trimming: 6 bases; J trimming: 1 base; junction bases outside the gene matches: 11. This CDR3 spans 16 amino acids. The germline gives CDR1 MNHEY, CDR2 SMNVEV (reference sequence). The CDR3 region is CASREGVSGVSYEQYF. CDR3 DNA sequence: TGTGCCAGCAGGGAGGGGGTTAGCGGGGTATCCTACGAGCAGTACTTC.

The rearrangement links TRBV12-3 or TRBV12-4 to TRBJ1-4; 10 bases are a match to TRBD1. The CDR3 is 15 residues long. The trim removed 4 bases at V and 8 bases at J, leaving 7 bases unmatched. In nucleotides, the CDR3 is TGTGCCAGCAGTTCTCCGGGACAGGGGAGGGAAAAACTGTTTTTT. Protein product: CASSSPGQGREKLFF.

This clonotype was seen only a few times. The J gene is TRBJ2-7, the V gene TRBV28; D is unclear. The CDR3 runs 11 residues. Trimming removed 7 bases from V and 6 bases from J, with 10 bases in between. The germline V gene has CDR1 MDHEN and CDR2 SYDVKM. The CDR3 nucleotides are TGTGCCAGCAAGGCCGCGGCCGAGCAGTACTTC. The encoded protein is CASKAAAEQYF.

The table lists this clonotype with a few counts. The V call is TRBV7-2, the J call TRBJ2-3; 7 bases are a match to TRBD1. V shed 5 bases and J 0 bases; nucleotides not matched to a gene: 5. The CDR3 has 15 amino acids. Germline loops: CDR1 SGHTA, CDR2 FQGNSA. CDR3: CASSLGQVSTDTQYF. DNA of the CDR3: TGTGCCAGCAGCCTAGGACAGGTTAGCACAGATACGCAGTATTTT.

The rearrangement links TRBV19 to TRBJ2-3; 10 bases align to TRBD1. CDR1 is LNHDA and CDR2 is SQIVND in the germline V gene (reference sequence). This CDR3 contains 16 residues. V shed 4 bases and J 0 bases; nucleotides not matched to a gene: 4. CDR3: CASSTRQGASTDTQYF. As DNA, the CDR3 is TGTGCCAGTAGTACCCGACAGGGGGCGAGCACAGATACGCAGTATTTT.

This chain connects TRBV5-4 to TRBJ2-3; TRBD1 is a possible D gene (7 bases). The V gene lost 6 bases and the J gene lost 0 bases, with 17 bases spanning the gap. CDR1 is SGHNT and CDR2 is YYREEE in the germline V gene (reference sequence). The CDR3 totals 16 residues. The CDR3 is CASTEGATTSTDTQYF. The CDR3 DNA sequence: TGTGCCAGCACGGAGGGGGCTACAACTAGCACAGATACGCAGTATTTT.

In the case of this clonotype: Sequence at one end of the junction differs from germline and may be a read error. The rearrangement joins TRBV12-3 or TRBV12-4 to TRBJ2-5; either TRBD1 or TRBD2 may fit D (6 bases each). This CDR3 is 15 amino acids long. The CDR3 sequence is CASSLDGGVQETQYF. Here the CDR3 DNA reads TGTGCCAGCAGCTTAGACGGGGGCGTCCAAGAGACCCAGTACTTC.